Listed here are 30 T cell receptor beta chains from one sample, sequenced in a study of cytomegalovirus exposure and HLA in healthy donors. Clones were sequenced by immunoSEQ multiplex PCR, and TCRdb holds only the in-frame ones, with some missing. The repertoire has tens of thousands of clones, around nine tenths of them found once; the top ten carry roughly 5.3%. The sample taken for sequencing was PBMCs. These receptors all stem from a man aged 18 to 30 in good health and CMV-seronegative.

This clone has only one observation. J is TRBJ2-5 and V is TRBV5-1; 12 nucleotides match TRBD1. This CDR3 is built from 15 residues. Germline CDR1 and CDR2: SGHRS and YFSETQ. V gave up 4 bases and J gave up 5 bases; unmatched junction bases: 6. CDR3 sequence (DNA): TGCGCCAGCAGCACCGGGACAGGGGGCTCTGAGACCCAGTACTTC. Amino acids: CASSTGTGGSETQYF.

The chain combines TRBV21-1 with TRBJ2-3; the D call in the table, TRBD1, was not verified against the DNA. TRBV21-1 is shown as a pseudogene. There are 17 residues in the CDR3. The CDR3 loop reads CASSLRTGLAGTDTQYF. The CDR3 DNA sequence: TGTGCCAGCAGCCTTCGGACAGGTCTCGCCGGCACAGATACGCAGTATTTT.

CDR3 nucleotide sequence: TGTGCCAGCAGCTCAGGATCCGGGATCAGGTACACTGAAGCTTTCTTT. This encodes CASSSGSGIRYTEAFF. The gene calls are TRBV5-5 and TRBJ1-1; D unclear. Germline CDR1 SGHKS, CDR2 YYEKEE (reference sequence). With 3 bases removed from V and 3 bases from J, the gap between germline ends came to 18 bases. The length of the CDR3 is 16 residues.

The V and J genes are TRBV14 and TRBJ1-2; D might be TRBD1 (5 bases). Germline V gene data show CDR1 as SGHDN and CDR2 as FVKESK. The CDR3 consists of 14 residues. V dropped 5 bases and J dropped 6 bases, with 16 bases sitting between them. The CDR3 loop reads CASSTEQVRHGYTF. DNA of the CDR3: TGTGCCAGCAGCACCGAACAGGTTCGCCATGGCTACACCTTC.

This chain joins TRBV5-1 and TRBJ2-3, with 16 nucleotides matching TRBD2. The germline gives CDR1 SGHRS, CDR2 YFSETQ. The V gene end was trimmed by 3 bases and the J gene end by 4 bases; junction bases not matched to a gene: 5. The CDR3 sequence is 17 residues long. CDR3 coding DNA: TGCGCCAGCAGCTGGGGACTAGCGGGGGGGCCCCCAGATACGCAGTATTTT. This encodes CASSWGLAGGPPDTQYF.

CDR3 sequence: CASSIDGAGGQETQYF. CDR3 nucleotide sequence: TGTGCCAGTAGTATAGATGGGGCAGGGGGACAAGAGACCCAGTACTTC. The chain joins TRBV19 to TRBJ2-5, with 7 bases aligning to TRBD1. This CDR3 spans 16 amino acids. V lost 0 bases and J lost 2; bases outside the gene matches: 6. From germline, CDR1 is LNHDA and CDR2 SQIVND (reference sequence).

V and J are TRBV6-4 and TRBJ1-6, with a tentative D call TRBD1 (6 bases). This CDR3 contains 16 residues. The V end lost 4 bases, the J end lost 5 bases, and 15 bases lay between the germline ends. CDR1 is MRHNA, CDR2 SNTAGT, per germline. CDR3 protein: CASSGGPTWNNSPLHF. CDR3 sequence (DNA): TGTGCCAGCAGTGGGGGGCCGACATGGAATAATTCACCCCTCCACTTT.

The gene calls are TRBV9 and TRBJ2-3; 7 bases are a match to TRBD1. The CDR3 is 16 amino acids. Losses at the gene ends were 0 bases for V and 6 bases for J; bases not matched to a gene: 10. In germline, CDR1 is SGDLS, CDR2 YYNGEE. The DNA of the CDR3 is TGTGCCAGCAGCGTAGAGTCTAGCCTCAGGGGGGATACGCAGTATTTT. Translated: CASSVESSLRGDTQYF.

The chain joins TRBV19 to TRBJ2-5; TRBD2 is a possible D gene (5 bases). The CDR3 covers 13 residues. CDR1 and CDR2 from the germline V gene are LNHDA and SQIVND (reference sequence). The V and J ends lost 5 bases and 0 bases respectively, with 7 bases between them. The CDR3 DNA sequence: TGTGCCAGTAGTTTGCGGGACCAAGAGACCCAGTACTTC. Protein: CASSLRDQETQYF.

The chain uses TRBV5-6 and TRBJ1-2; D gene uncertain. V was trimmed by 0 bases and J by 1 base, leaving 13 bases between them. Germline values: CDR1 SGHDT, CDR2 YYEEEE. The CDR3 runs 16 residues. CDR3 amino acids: CASSLAERRSNYGYTF. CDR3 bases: TGTGCCAGCAGCTTGGCGGAGCGGAGGAGTAACTATGGCTACACCTTC.

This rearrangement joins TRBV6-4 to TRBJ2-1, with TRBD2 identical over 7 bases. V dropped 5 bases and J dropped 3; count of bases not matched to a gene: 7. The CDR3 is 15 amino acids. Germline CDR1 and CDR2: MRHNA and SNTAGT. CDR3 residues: CASSFEGGDYNEQFF. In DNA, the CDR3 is TGTGCCAGCAGTTTCGAGGGAGGGGACTACAATGAGCAGTTCTTC.

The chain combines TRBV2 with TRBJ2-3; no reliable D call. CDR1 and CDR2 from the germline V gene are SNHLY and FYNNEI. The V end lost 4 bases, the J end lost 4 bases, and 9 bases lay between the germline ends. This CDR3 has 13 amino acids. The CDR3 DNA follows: TGTGCCAGCAGTGGCGTTAATCCAGATACGCAGTATTTT. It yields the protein CASSGVNPDTQYF.

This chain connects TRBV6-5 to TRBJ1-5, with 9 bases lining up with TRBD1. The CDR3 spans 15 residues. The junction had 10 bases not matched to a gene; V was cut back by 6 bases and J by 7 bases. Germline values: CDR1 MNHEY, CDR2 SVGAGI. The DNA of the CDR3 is TGTGCCAGCAGCCTGACAGGGGGGTTAGGACAGCCCCAGCATTTT. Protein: CASSLTGGLGQPQHF.

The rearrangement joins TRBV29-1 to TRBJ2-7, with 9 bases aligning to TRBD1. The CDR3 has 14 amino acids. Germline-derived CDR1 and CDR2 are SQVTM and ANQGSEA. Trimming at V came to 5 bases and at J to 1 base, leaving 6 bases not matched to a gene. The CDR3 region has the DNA TGCAGCGTTTTGCGGGGGACAGGGTCCTACGAGCAGTACTTC. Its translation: CSVLRGTGSYEQYF.

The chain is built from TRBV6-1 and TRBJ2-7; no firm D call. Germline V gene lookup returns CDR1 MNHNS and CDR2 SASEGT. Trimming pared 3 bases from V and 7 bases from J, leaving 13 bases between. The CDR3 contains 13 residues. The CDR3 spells CASSEVVSREQYF. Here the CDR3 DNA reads TGTGCCAGCAGTGAGGTGGTTTCGAGGGAGCAGTACTTC.

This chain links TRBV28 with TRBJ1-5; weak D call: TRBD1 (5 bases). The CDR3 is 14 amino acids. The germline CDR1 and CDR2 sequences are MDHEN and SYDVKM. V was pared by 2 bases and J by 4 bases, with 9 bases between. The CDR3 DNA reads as TGTGCCAGCAGTTTAGCAGGGTCAAATCAGCCCCAGCATTTT. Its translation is CASSLAGSNQPQHF.

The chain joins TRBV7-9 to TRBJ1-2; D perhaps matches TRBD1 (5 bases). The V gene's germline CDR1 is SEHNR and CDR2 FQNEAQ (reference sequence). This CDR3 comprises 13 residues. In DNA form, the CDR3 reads TGTGCGGCTGGGGGGTCCCCCTCGTTAGGCTACACCTTC. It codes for CAAGGSPSLGYTF.

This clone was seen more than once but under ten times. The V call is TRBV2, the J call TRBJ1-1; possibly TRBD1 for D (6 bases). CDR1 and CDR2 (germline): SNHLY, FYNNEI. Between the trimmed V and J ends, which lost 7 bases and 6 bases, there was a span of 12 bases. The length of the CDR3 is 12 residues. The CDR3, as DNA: TGTGCCAGCAAGTACAGGGTCTCTGAAGCTTTCTTT. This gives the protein CASKYRVSEAFF. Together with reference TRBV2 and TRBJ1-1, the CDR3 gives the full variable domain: EPEVTQTPSHQVTQMGQEVILRCVPISNHLYFYWYRQILGQKVEFLVSFYNNEISEKSEIFDDQFSVERPDGSNFTLKIRSTKLEDSAMYFCASKYRVSEAFFGQGTRLTVV.

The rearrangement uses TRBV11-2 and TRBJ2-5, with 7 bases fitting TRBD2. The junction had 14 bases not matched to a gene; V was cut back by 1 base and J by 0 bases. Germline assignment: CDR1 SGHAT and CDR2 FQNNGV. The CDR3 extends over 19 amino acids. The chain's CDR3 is CASSLVSRSGGLYQETQYF. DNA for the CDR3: TGTGCCAGCAGCTTAGTTTCGCGATCGGGGGGTCTATACCAAGAGACCCAGTACTTC.

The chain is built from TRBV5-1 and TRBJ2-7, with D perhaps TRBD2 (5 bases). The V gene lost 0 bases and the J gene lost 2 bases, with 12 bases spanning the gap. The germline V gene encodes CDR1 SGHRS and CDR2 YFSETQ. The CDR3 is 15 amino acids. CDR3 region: CASSLEARGTYEQYF. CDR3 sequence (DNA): TGCGCCAGCAGCTTGGAGGCACGGGGTACCTACGAGCAGTACTTC.

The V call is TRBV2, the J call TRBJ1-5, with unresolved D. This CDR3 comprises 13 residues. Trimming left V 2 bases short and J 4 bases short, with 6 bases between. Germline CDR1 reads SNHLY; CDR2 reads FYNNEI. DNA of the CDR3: TGTGCCAGCAGTGAATTCAGAAATCAGCCCCAGCATTTT. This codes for CASSEFRNQPQHF.

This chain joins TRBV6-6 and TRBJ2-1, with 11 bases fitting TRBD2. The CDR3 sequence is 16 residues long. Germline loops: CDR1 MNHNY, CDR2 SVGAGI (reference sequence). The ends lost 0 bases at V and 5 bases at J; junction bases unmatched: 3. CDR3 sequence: CASSYSGTSGNNEQFF. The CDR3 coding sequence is TGTGCCAGCAGTTACTCCGGGACTAGCGGAAACAATGAGCAGTTCTTC.

For the CDR3, the DNA is TGTGCCAGTAGAATGGGGACAGGGACCTTTGGCCTTAATGAAAAACTGTTTTTT. Translating gives CASRMGTGTFGLNEKLFF. The chain is built from TRBV19 and TRBJ1-4; 9 nucleotides match TRBD1. There are 18 residues in the CDR3. The J segment lost 4 bases and the V segment lost 6 bases, leaving 15 bases of the junction unmatched. The germline gives CDR1 LNHDA, CDR2 SQIVND (reference sequence).

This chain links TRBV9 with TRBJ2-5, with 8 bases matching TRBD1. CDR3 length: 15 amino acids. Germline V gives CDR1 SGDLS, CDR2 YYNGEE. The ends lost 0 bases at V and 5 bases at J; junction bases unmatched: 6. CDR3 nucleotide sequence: TGTGCCAGCAGCGTAGGAGGACAGGGTATGGAGACCCAGTACTTC. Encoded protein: CASSVGGQGMETQYF.

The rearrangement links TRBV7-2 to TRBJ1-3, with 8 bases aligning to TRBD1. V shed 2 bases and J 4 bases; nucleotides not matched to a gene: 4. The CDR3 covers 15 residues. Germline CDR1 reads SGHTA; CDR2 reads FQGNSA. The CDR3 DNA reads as TGTGCCAGCAGCTTATCCTCAGGGGGCGGAAACACCATATATTTT. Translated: CASSLSSGGGNTIYF.

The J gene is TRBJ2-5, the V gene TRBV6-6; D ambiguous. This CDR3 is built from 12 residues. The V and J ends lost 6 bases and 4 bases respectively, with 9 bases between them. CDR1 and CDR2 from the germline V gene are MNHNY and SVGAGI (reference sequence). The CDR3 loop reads CASRVTRETQYF. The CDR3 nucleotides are TGTGCCAGCAGAGTTACTCGAGAGACCCAGTACTTC.

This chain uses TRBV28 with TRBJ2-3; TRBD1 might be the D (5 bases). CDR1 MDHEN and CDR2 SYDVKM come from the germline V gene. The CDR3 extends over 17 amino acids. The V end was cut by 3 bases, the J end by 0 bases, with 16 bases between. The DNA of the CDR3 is TGTGCCAGCAGTTTTACACAGGTTAGGTCTAGCACAGATACGCAGTATTTT. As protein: CASSFTQVRSSTDTQYF. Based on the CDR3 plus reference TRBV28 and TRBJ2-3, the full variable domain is DVKVTQSSRYLVKRTGEKVFLECVQDMDHENMFWYRQDPGLGLRLIYFSYDVKMKEKGDIPEGYSVSREKKERFSLILESASTNQTSMYLCASSFTQVRSSTDTQYFGPGTRLTVL.

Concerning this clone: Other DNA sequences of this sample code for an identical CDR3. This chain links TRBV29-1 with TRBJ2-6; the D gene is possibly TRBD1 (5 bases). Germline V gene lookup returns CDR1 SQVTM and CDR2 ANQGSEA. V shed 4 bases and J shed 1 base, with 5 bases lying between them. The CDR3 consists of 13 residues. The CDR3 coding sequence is TGCAGCGTTGCAGGGTCTGGGGCCAACGTCCTGACTTTC. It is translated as CSVAGSGANVLTF.

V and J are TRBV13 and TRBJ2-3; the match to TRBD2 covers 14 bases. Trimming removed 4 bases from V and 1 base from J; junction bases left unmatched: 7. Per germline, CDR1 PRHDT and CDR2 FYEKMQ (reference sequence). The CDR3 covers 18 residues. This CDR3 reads CASSSGTSGSAGTDTQYF. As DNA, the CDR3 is TGTGCCAGCAGCTCCGGGACTAGCGGGAGTGCGGGCACAGATACGCAGTATTTT.

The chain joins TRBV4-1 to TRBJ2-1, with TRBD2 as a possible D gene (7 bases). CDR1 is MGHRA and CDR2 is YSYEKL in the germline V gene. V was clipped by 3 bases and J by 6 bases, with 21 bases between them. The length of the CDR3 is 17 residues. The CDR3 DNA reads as TGCGCCAGCAGCCAGCCGGGGGCGAGGGGGGGAACCAATGAGCAGTTCTTC. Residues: CASSQPGARGGTNEQFF.